This entry features one T cell receptor (beta chain) sequence. This receptor's antigen is unknown. Per-nucleotide qualities are absent, and no much larger clonotype sits a single base away. The data belong to a study of T cell responses to AZD1222 COVID-19 vaccine (dated by TCRdb to the early 2020s). Study-wide context: AZD1222 recipients whose second dose came at about 4 weeks and those whose second dose came at about 12 weeks were combined into one group, since spike-specific TCR depth and breadth did not differ between the two schedules. TCR sequencing was performed for roughly 250 trial participants, of whom roughly 200 were given two doses of AZD1222 and around 25 were given two doses of MenACWY control vaccine. Enrollment into the trials was organized by age into subgroups of 18-55, 56-69 and 70-plus years, and those subgroups contained about 160, 30 and 59 TCR-sequenced participants, respectively.

The paper's findings and limits, for the study overall: Because no day 14 peak-response samples were available, repertoires were characterized only after the peak T cell response. Conclusions about previously exposed vaccinees are limited, since just a handful of AZD1222 recipients were seropositive for SARS-CoV-2 at baseline. Vaccine-associated CD4 TCRs spanned the whole spike protein, with dominant responses in regions 160-218 and 743-854. Participants were mostly white British and included more females than males, and it was suggested by the authors that clonal diversity may have been underestimated. The 56-69-year group was small, and its depth increase did not reach significance, likely because of low power. Epitopes outside the regions mutated in the B.1.351 and B.1.1.7 variants were reportedly recognized by nearly half of the unique spike-specific TCRs. After two AZD1222 doses, spike-specific TCR breadth and depth were significantly higher than at day 0 and than in MenACWY recipients.

The time point label here, explained by the study, means: baseline before first vaccination. The vaccinee samples were drawn from two UK trials, COV001 and COV002, one of which was a single-blind randomized controlled phase 2/3 trial testing AZD1222 (ChAdOx1 nCoV-19) in healthy adults. For TCRbeta chain sequencing, PBMC samples from trial participants were taken at day 0 and at day 28 after the second dose. The CDR3 regions of human TCRbeta chains were subjected to immunosequencing. As for the original processing: TCRs in the repertoires were compared against a reference library of SARS-CoV-2-specific TCRs that had been generated with the MIRA antigen-specificity platform. Breadth was defined as the fraction of unique TCRs that were SARS-CoV-2-associated, and depth was defined as the fraction of total T cells that were SARS-CoV-2-associated. Using the MIRA data, each spike-specific TCR was mapped to the spike region that the TCR reacts to and placed in a CD4 or CD8 class. Log10-transformed breadth and depth values were compared by one-way ANOVA with Sidak's multiple comparisons tests. TCRdb limited this immuneACCESS table to in-frame rearrangements with V and J called. A share of clones is missing; checked studies link under half to unresolved V genes, and the rest is unexplained. The DNA was the basis for D and trimming; V, J and clone size are from that table. Across this sample there are about 150,000 clones, with 93% seen only once. The ten largest clonotypes hold about 1.9% of the sample.

Trimming at the junction amounts to 5 bases on V and 3 bases on J, and the germline ends lie 8 bases apart. Taken from cysteine to phenylalanine, the CDR3 has 13 residues. Just the 39-base CDR3 DNA is kept, in frame starting at base 1. CDR1 and CDR2 were assigned from the germline V gene (reference sequence) as GTSNPN and SVGIG. The sequence came from an adult in good health. The chain is made from TRBV30 and TRBJ1-6; there is no confident call for the D gene. The sample was peripheral blood, taken on day 0 of AZD1222 vaccination. The sequenced DNA is TGTGCCTGGGGAGGATACTATAATTCACCCCTCCACTTT. It is translated as CAWGGYYNSPLHF.